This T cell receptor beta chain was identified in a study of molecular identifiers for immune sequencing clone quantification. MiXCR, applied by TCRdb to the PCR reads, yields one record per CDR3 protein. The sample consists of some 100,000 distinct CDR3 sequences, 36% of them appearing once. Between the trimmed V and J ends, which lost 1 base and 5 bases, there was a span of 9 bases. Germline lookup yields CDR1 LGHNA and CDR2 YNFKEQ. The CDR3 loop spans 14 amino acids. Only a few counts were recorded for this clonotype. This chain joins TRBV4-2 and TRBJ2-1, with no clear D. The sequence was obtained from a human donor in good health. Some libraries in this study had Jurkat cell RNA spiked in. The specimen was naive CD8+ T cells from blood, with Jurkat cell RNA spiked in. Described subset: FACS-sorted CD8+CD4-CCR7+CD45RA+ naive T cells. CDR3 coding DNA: TGTGCCAGCAGCCAAGTGCCCAGAGACAATGAGCAGTTCTTC. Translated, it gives CASSQVPRDNEQFF.